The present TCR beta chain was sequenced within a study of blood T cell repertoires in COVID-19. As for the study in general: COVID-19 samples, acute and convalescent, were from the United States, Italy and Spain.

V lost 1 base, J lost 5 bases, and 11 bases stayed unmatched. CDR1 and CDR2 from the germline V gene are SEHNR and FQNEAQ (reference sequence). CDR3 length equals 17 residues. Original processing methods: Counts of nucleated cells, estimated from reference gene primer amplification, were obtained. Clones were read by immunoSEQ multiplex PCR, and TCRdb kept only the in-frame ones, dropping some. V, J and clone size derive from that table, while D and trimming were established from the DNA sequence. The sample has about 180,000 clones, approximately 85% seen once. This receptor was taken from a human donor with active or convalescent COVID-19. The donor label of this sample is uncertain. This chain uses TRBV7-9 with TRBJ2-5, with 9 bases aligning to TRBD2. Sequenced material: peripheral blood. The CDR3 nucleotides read TGTGCCAGCAGCTTAGGGCGGACCGGGACTAGCTGGGAGACCCAGTACTTC. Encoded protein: CASSLGRTGTSWETQYF.